This section outlines one T cell receptor beta chain sequence together with its context. Its antigen remains unknown. A fixed DNA input of around 0.35 ug was used per bulk PBMC sample. The repertoire was sequenced with immunoSEQ multiplex PCR; TCRdb's copy has only in-frame clones and lacks some. This table holds some 13,000 clones, approximately 90% found once. V shed 6 bases, J shed 9 bases, and the junction held 8 bases outside the gene matches. From germline, CDR1 is SNHLY and CDR2 FYNNEI. The CDR3 totals 13 residues. The sample belongs to a study of blood T cell dynamics during melanoma immunotherapy. Study in general: Metastatic melanoma patients received first-line pembrolizumab or nivolumab plus ipilimumab. Study observations and caveats: PBMC repertoires of eventual disease-control patients split at W3 into clonality or diversity gains.

The time point: week 3, after first cycle of checkpoint inhibitor. Patients with prior systemic cancer treatment, concomitant immunosuppressants, or other active malignancies were excluded. The sequence came from a human donor with melanoma. The genes are TRBV2 and TRBJ2-1, with 7 bases that match TRBD2. Sequenced here: blood, sampled from a patient treated with checkpoint blockade. The chain's CDR3 is CASRAPLAPEQFF. The CDR3 coding sequence is TGTGCCAGCAGGGCACCACTAGCGCCTGAGCAGTTCTTC.